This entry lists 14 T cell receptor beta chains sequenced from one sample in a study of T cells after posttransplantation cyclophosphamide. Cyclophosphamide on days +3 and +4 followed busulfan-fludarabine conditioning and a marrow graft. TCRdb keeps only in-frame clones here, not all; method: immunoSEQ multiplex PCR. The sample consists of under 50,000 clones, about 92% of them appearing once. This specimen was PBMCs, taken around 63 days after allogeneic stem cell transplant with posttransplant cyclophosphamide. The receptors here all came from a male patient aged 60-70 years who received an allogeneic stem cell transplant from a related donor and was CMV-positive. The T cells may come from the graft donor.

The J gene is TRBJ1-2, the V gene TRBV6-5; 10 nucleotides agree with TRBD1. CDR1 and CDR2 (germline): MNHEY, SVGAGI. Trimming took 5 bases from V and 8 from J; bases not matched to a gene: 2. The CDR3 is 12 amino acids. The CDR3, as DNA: TGTGCCAGCAGTCGACAGGGGGCAGGCTACACCTTC. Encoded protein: CASSRQGAGYTF.

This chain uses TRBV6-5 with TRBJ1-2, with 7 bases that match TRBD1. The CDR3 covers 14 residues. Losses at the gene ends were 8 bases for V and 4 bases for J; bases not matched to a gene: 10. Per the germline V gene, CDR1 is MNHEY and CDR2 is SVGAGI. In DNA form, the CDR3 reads TGTGCCAGCGGCTCCAGGGGGGATACCTATGGCTACACCTTC. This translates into CASGSRGDTYGYTF.

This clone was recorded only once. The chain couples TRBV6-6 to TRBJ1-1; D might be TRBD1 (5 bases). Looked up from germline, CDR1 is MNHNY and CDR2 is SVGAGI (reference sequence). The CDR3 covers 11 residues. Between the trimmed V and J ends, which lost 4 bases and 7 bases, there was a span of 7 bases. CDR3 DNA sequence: TGTGCCAGCAGTTGGGGCAGTGAAGCTTTCTTT. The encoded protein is CASSWGSEAFF.

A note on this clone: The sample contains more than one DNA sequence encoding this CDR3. The CDR3 bases are TGCGCCAGCAGCCTCCGACAGGGAAGCACAGATACGCAGTATTTT. Its protein product is CASSLRQGSTDTQYF. The chain recombines TRBV4-1 with TRBJ2-3; 7 bases agree with TRBD1. Germline values: CDR1 MGHRA, CDR2 YSYEKL. The CDR3 extends over 15 amino acids. V was clipped by 4 bases and J by 0 bases; unmatched bases: 4.

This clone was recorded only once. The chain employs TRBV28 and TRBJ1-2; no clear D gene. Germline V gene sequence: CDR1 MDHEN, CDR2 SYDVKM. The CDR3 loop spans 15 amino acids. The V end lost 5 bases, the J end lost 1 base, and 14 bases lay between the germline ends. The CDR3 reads CASSSPQANNYGYTF. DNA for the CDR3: TGTGCCAGCAGTAGCCCGCAGGCGAATAACTATGGCTACACCTTC.

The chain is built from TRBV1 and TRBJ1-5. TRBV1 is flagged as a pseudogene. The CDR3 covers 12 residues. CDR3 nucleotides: TGCACCAGCCGACGGGGATATCAGCCCCAGCATTTT. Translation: CTSRRGYQPQHF.

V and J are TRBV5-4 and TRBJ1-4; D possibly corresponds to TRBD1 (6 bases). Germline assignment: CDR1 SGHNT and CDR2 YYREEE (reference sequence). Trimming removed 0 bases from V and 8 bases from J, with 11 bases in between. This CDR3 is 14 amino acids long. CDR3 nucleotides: TGTGCCAGCAGCTTGGAGGGGGGGCCGGAAAAACTGTTTTTT. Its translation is CASSLEGGPEKLFF.

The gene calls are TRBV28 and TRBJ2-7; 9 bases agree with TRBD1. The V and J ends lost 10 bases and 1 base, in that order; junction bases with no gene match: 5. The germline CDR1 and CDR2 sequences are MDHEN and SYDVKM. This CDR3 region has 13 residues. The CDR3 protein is CATTGTGSYEQYF. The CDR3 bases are TGTGCCACCACCGGGACAGGGTCCTACGAGCAGTACTTC.

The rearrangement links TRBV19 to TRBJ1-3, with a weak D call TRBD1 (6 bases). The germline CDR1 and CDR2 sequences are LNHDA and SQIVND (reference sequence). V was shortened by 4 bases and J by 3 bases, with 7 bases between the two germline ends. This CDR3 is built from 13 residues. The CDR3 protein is CASSTGVGNTIYF. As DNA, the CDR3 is TGTGCCAGTAGTACAGGGGTTGGAAACACCATATATTTT.

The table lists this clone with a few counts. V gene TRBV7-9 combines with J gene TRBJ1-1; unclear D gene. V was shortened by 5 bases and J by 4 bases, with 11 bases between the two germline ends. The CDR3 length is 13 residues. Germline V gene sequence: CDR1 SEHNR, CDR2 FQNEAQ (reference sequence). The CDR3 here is CASSPLVTTEAFF. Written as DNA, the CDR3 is TGTGCCAGCAGCCCTCTAGTCACCACTGAAGCTTTCTTT.

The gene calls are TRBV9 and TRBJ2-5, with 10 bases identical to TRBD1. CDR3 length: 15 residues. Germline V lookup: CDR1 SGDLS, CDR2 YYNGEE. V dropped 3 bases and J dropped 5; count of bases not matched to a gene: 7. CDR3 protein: CASSGTTTGGETQYF. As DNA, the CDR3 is TGTGCCAGCAGCGGCACAACGACAGGGGGCGAGACCCAGTACTTC. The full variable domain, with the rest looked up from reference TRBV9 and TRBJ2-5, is DSGVTQTPKHLITATGQRVTLRCSPRSGDLSVYWYQQSLDQGLQFLIQYYNGEERAKGNILERFSAQQFPDLHSELNLSSLELGDSALYFCASSGTTTGGETQYFGPGTRLLVL.

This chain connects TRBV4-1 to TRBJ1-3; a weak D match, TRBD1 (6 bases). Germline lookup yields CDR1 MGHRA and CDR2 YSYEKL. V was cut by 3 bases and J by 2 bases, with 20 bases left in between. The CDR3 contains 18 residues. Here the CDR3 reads CASSQRGGQPGPGNTIYF. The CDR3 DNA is TGCGCCAGCAGCCAGAGAGGCGGACAGCCTGGACCTGGAAACACCATATATTTT.

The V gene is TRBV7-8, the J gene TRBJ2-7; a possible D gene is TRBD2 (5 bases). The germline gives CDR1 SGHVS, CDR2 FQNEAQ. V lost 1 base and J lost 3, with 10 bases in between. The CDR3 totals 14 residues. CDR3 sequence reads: CASSLGARVYEQYF. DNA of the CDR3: TGTGCCAGCAGCTTAGGTGCGAGGGTCTACGAGCAGTACTTC.

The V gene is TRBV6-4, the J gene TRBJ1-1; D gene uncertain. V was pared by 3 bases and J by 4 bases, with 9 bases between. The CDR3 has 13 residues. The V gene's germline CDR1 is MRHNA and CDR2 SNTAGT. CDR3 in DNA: TGTGCCAGCAGTGAAACAGAACTCACTGAAGCTTTCTTT. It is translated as CASSETELTEAFF.